Described below is a single TCR beta chain sequence and its context. Antigen specificity is unknown. CDR1 and CDR2 from the germline V gene are LNHDA and SQIVND (reference sequence). The trim removed 1 base at V and 3 bases at J, leaving 5 bases unmatched. This CDR3 has 16 residues. This table comes from immunoSEQ multiplex PCR, and its TCRdb copy is limited to in-frame clones, with some not included. The sample consists of 100,000 to 150,000 clones, roughly 85% of them appearing once. This sample is part of a study of T cell responses to AZD1222 COVID-19 vaccine. Study overall: Second-dose groups at about 4 or about 12 weeks were pooled.

Findings and caveats of the study: Nearly half of spike-specific TCRs reportedly target unmutated variant regions. The donor group comprised mostly white British people and more females; the analysis possibly underestimated clonal diversity. Repertoire sampling occurred only after the peak T cell response.

The clonotype comes from an adult in good health. Sequenced here: peripheral blood, sampled on day 0 of AZD1222 vaccination. The chain is built from TRBV19 and TRBJ1-5, with TRBD1 matching over 8 bases. CDR3 sequence: CASSIGTGPHNQPQHF. CDR3 coding DNA: TGTGCCAGTAGTATAGGGACAGGGCCTCACAATCAGCCCCAGCATTTT.